This T cell receptor (beta chain) was sequenced for a study of OX40 agonist ivuxolimab in advanced cancers. For context, the study as a whole: Ivuxolimab was a fully human IgG2 agonistic monoclonal antibody targeting the costimulatory receptor OX40 (CD134). Intravenous ivuxolimab was administered to patients every 2 weeks at six dose levels: 0.01, 0.1, 0.3, 1.5, 3 and 10 mg/kg. Of the approximately 50 dose-escalation patients, hepatocellular carcinoma was present in about 20, melanoma in roughly 15, renal cell carcinoma in 9 and head and neck cancer in 9. In the dose-escalation cohort, more than 75% of patients were male, and the mean age was approximately 64 years, with a range of roughly 20 to 85. Prior anti-PD-1, anti-PD-L1 or anti-CTLA-4 therapy was permitted, and about two fifths of dose-escalation patients had received checkpoint inhibitors. Partial responses occurred in three dose-escalation patients, of whom one had hepatocellular carcinoma and two had cutaneous melanoma. The point of sequencing TCRbeta in the periphery was to test whether ivuxolimab changed TCR sequence diversity and drove clonal T-cell expansion. The paper describes the monotherapy dose-escalation part (N ≈ 52 patients) of the phase I trial of ivuxolimab. Study-level results and caveats: The antigen specificity of the peripheral T cells that underwent clonal expansion was not determined. After ivuxolimab, CD8+ T cells had more expanded clones than CD4+ T cells on average. In partial responders in the 0.1-3.0 mg/kg groups, normalized peripheral clonal expansion was found to be among the lowest, especially among CD8+ T cells. At doses from 0.1 to 3.0 mg/kg, clonal expansion was seen in both CD4+ and CD8+ blood T cells between baseline and week 6. Low levels of normalized T-cell clonal expansion were also seen in some patients who did not respond.

Genomic DNA was extracted from sorted cells for sequencing of the TCRbeta CDR3 region. The immunoSEQ Assay was used for sequencing of TCRbeta CDR3 regions. TCRdb provides this immuneACCESS table in a form limited to in-frame rearrangements. Some clones are lacking; in checked studies, under half of them reflect an unresolved V gene, and why the rest are absent is not known. The sample table holds around 77,000 clones, of which under 90% were seen once. Around 2.4% of the sample lies in the top ten. The trial excluded patients who had a history of autoimmune disease or were on systemic immunosuppression. Peripheral blood for TCR sequencing was collected from all dose cohorts at baseline, on cycle 4 day 1, and on cycle 7 day 1. The samples were drawn from a first-in-human, open-label, multicenter phase I dose-escalation trial of ivuxolimab. The trial enrolled adults with locally advanced or metastatic head and neck squamous cell, hepatocellular, melanoma or renal cell carcinoma. Before TCR sequencing, CD4+ and CD8+ T cells were separately sorted from peripheral blood.

The germline ends are 19 bases apart after V is trimmed by 10 bases and J by 7 bases. Inclusive of the bounding cysteine and phenylalanine, the CDR3 is 13 residues long. Of the read, only the CDR3 DNA is kept; its 39 bases are in frame from base 1. For CDR1 and CDR2, the germline V gene (reference sequence) lists MNHNY and SVGAGI. This clone was recorded once. Its antigen target is currently unknown. One base away there is no much larger clone; base qualities are not given. This clonotype originated in an adult with an advanced solid tumor such as melanoma, head and neck, liver or kidney cancer. The sequence is built from TRBV6-6 and TRBJ2-5; TRBD1 is a possible D gene, resting on 6 matching bases. The sample consisted of CD4+ or CD8+ T cells sorted from blood, taken in a trial of the OX40 agonist ivuxolimab. The CDR3 here reads CATALTGPGTQYF. The nucleotides read TGTGCCACGGCCTTAACAGGGCCCGGGACCCAGTACTTC.